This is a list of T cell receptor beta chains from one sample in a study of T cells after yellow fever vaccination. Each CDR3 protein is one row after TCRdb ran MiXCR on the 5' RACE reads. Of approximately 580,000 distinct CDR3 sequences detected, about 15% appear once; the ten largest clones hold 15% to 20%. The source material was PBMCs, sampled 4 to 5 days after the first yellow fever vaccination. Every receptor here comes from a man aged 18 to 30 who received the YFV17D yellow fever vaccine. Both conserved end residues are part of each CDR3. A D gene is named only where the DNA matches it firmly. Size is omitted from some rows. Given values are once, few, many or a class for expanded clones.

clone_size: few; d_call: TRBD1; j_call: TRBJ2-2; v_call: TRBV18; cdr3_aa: CAGSTGKNTGELFF; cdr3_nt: TGTGCCGGGTCGACAGGGAAAAACACCGGGGAGCTGTTTTTT
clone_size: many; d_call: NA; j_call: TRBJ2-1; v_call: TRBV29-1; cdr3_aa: CSAGTGSYNEQFF; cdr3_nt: TGCAGCGCCGGGACCGGCTCCTACAATGAGCAGTTCTTC
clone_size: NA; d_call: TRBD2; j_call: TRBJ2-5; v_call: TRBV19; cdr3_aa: CASSIGNSGGLVETQYF; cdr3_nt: TGTGCCAGTAGTATCGGGAATAGCGGGGGGCTGGTAGAGACCCAGTACTTC
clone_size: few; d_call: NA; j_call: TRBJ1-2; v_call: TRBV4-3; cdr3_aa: CASSQDSLPDIIIGGYTF; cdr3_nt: TGCGCCAGCAGCCAAGACTCGCTACCTGACATCATTATAGGTGGCTACACCTTC
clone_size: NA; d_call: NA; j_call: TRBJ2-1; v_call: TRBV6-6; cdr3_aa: CASGPNPAEQFF; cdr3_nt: TGTGCCAGCGGCCCCAACCCAGCCGAGCAGTTCTTC
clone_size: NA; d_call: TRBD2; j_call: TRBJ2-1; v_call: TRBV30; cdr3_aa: CAWSPRTSGVYNEQFF; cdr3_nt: TGTGCCTGGAGCCCCAGGACTAGCGGGGTCTACAATGAGCAGTTCTTC
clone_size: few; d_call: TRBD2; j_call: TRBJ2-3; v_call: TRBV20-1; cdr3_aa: CSARDWRGDTDTQYF; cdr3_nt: TGCAGTGCTAGAGATTGGCGGGGGGACACAGATACGCAGTATTTT
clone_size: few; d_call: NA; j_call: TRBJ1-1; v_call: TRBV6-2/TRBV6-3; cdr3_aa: CASSRPNMNTEAFF; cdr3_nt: TGTGCCAGCAGTCGACCCAACATGAACACTGAAGCTTTCTTT
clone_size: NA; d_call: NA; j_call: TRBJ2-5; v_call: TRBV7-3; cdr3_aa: CASSAAGTPQETQYF; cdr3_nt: TGTGCCAGCAGCGCAGCGGGCACGCCACAAGAGACCCAGTACTTC
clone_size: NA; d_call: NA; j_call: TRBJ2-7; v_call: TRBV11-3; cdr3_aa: CASSPGVTNYEQYF; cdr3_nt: TGTGCCAGCAGCCCAGGGGTCACAAACTACGAGCAGTACTTC
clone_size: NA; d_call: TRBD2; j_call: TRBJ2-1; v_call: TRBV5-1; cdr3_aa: CASSQRGTYNEQFF; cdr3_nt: TGCGCCAGCAGTCAGCGGGGAACCTACAATGAGCAGTTCTTC
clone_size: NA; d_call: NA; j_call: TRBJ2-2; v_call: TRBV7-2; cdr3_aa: CASSLKTGELFF; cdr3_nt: TGTGCCAGCAGCTTAAAAACCGGGGAGCTGTTTTTT
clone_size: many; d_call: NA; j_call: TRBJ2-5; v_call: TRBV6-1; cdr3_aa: CASSELVETQYF; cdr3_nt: TGTGCCAGCAGTGAACTGGTAGAGACCCAGTACTTC
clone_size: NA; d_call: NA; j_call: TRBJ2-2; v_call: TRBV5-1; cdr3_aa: CASTRDSPNTGELFF; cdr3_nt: TGCGCCAGCACCCGGGACTCACCGAACACCGGGGAGCTGTTTTTT
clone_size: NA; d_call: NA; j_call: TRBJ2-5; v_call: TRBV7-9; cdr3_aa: CASSPTLPWETQYF; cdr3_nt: TGTGCCAGCAGCCCGACCCTACCGTGGGAGACCCAGTACTTC
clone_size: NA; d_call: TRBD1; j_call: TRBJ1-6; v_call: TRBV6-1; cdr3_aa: CASCTDRVGSPLHF; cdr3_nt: TGTGCCAGCTGTACGGACAGGGTAGGGTCACCCCTCCACTTT
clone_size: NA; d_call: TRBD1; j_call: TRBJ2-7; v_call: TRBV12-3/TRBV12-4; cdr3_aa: CASSRQGAAYEQYF; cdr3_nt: TGTGCCAGCAGTCGACAGGGGGCGGCCTACGAGCAGTACTTC
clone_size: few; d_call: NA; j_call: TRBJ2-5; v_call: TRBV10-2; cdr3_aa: CASAEAAQETQYF; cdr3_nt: TGCGCCAGCGCGGAGGCGGCGCAAGAGACCCAGTACTTC
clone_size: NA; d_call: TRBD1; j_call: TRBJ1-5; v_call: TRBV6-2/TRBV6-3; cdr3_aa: CASSYGTGGGQPQHF; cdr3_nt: TGTGCCAGCAGTTACGGGACAGGGGGCGGTCAGCCCCAGCATTTT
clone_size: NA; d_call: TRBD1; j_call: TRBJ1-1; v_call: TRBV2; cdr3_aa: CTFRTYDITGAKYGAFF; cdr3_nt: TGTACCTTCCGAACCTACGACATTACAGGGGCAAAATATGGAGCTTTCTTT
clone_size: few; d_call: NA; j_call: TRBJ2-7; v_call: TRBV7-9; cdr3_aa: CASSGNPREQYF; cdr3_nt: TGTGCCAGCAGCGGGAACCCCAGGGAGCAGTACTTC
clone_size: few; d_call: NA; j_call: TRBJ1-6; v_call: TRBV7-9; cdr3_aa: CASTQSNTNSPLHF; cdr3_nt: TGTGCCAGCACCCAAAGTAACACCAATTCACCCCTCCACTTT
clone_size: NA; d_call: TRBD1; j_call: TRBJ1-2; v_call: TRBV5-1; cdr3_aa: CASSLAVGTGAYGYTF; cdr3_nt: TGCGCCAGCAGCTTGGCCGTCGGGACAGGGGCTTATGGCTACACCTTC
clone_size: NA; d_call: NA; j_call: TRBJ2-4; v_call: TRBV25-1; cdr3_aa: CASSSRRLRGGGIQYF; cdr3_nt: TGTGCCAGCAGTTCCCGCCGGCTTAGAGGGGGAGGGATTCAGTACTTC
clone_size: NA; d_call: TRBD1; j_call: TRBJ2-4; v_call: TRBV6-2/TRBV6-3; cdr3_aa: CASSLQGSGIQYF; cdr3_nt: TGTGCCAGCAGTCTACAGGGGTCGGGCATTCAGTACTTC
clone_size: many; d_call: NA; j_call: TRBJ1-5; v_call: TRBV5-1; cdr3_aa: CASSLVAGSNQPQHF; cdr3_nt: TGCGCCAGCAGCTTGGTTGCGGGGAGCAATCAGCCCCAGCATTTT
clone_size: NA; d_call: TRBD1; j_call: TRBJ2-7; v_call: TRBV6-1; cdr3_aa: CASSVTGAPYEQYF; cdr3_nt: TGTGCCAGCAGTGTAACAGGGGCGCCCTACGAGCAGTACTTC
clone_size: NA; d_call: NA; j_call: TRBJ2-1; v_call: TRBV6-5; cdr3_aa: CASSYKYVEQFF; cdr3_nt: TGTGCCAGCAGTTACAAGTACGTTGAGCAGTTCTTC
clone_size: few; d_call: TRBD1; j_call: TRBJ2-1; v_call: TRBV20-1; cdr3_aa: CSARTGSGFYNEQFF; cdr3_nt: TGCAGTGCAAGGACAGGGTCAGGATTCTACAATGAGCAGTTCTTC
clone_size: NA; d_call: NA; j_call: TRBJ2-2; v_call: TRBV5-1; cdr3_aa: CASSLGQGRPGELFF; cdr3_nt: TGCGCCAGCAGCTTGGGGCAGGGCAGACCCGGGGAGCTGTTTTTT
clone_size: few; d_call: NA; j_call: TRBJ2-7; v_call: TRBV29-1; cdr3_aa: CSARTDSYEQYF; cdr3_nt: TGCAGCGCCCGAACGGACAGCTACGAGCAGTACTTC
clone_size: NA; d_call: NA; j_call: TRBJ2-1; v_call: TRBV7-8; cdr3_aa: CASTLEDRTYNEQFF; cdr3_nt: TGTGCCAGCACCCTTGAGGACAGAACCTACAATGAGCAGTTCTTC
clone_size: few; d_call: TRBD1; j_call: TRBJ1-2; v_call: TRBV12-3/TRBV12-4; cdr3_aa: CASTPGQAYYGYTF; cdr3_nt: TGTGCCAGCACACCGGGACAGGCGTACTATGGCTACACCTTC
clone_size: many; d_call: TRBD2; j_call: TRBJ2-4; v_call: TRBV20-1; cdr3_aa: CSAPGTSKNIQYF; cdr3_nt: TGCAGTGCTCCCGGGACTAGCAAAAACATTCAGTACTTC
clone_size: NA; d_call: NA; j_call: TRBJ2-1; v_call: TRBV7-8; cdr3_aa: CASSLGGKLALGEQFF; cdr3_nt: TGTGCCAGCAGCTTAGGGGGGAAGCTAGCGTTGGGCGAGCAGTTCTTC
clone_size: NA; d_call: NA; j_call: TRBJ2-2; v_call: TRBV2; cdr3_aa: CASRLDGANTGELFF; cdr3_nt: TGTGCCAGCAGACTGGACGGTGCGAACACCGGGGAGCTGTTTTTT
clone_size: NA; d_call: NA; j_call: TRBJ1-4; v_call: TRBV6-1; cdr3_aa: CASSDLQGPTNEKLFF; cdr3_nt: TGTGCCAGCAGTGACCTACAGGGTCCAACTAATGAAAAACTGTTTTTT
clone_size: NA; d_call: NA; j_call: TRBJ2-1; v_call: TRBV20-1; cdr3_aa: CSAGAGARGFEQFF; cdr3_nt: TGCAGTGCTGGGGCGGGGGCGAGGGGATTCGAGCAGTTCTTC
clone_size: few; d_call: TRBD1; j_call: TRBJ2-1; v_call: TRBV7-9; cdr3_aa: CASSASRQGMNEQFF; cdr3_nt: TGTGCCAGCAGCGCAAGCCGACAGGGGATGAATGAGCAGTTCTTC
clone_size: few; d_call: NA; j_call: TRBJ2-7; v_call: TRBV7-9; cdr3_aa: CASSLSTSQSYEQYF; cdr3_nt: TGTGCCAGCAGCTTATCCACTTCTCAGTCCTACGAGCAGTACTTC
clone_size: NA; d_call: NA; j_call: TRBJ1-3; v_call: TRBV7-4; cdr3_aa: CASSLVGWLSRNTIYF; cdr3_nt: TGTGCCAGCAGCTTAGTTGGGTGGCTCTCCCGAAACACCATATATTTT
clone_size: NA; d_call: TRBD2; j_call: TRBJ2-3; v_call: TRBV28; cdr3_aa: CASSSAGGQGDTQYF; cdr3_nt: TGTGCCAGCAGTTCGGCGGGGGGGCAGGGAGATACGCAGTATTTT
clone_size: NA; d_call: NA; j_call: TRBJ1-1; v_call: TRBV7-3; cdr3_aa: CASRMQPNTEAFF; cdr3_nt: TGTGCCAGCAGAATGCAACCGAACACTGAAGCTTTCTTT
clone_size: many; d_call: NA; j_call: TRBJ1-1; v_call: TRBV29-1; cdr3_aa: CSYCEGNTEAFF; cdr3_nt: TGCAGCTACTGCGAGGGGAACACTGAAGCTTTCTTT
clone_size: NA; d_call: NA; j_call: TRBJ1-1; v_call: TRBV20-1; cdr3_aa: CSWRGELSTEAFF; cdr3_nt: TGCAGTTGGCGGGGGGAGCTCTCCACTGAAGCTTTCTTT
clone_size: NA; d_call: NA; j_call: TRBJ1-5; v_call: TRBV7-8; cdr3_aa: CASSQDRQLNQPQHF; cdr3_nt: TGTGCCAGCAGCCAAGATCGCCAGCTAAATCAGCCCCAGCATTTT
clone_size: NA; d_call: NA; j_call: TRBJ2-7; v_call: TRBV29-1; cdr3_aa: CSVEDRGGNYEQYF; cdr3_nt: TGCAGCGTTGAAGATCGAGGTGGGAACTACGAGCAGTACTTC
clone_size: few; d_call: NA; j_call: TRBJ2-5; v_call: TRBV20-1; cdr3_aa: CSARQWETQYF; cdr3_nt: TGCAGTGCTAGGCAGTGGGAGACCCAGTACTTC
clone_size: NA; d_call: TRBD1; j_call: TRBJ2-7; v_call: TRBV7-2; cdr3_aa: CASSSRQGEGEQYF; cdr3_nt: TGTGCCAGCAGCTCAAGACAGGGAGAGGGCGAGCAGTACTTC
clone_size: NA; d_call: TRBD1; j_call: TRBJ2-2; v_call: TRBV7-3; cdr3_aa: CASSTSTGGAPSELFF; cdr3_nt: TGTGCCAGCAGCACATCGACAGGGGGCGCGCCCTCGGAGCTGTTTTTT
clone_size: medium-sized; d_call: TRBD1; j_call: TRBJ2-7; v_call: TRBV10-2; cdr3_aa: CASMTGHSYEQYF; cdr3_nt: TGCGCCAGCATGACAGGGCACTCCTACGAGCAGTACTTC